These 15 T cell receptor beta chains originate from one sample sequenced in a study of Ad26.COV2.S vaccination and SARS-CoV-2 variants. Sample treatment: around 19 received Ad26.COV2.S at low or high dose, single or two shots; several received placebo; per-sample allocation not given. Sampling was done on day 63 after the first vaccine or placebo injection. The table came from immunoSEQ multiplex PCR; TCRdb's copy has only in-frame clones and leaves some out. The sample lists approximately 420,000 clones; roughly 88% were seen once. This specimen consisted of peripheral blood, obtained in a trial of Ad26.COV2.S vaccine versus placebo. The receptors were gathered from a person aged 18-65 years who received the Ad26.COV2.S COVID-19 vaccine or a placebo.

This chain links TRBV7-9 with TRBJ1-5; a possible D gene is TRBD1 (5 bases). The germline CDR1 and CDR2 sequences are SEHNR and FQNEAQ (reference sequence). Trimming took 1 base from V and 9 from J, leaving 10 bases between them. This CDR3 comprises 13 residues. CDR3 in amino acids: CASSLGGRPPQHF. The CDR3 region has the DNA TGTGCCAGCAGCTTAGGGGGCCGACCGCCCCAGCATTTT.

This clone was detected once. V gene TRBV7-9 combines with J gene TRBJ2-7; 9 nucleotides agree with TRBD1. Looked up from germline, CDR1 is SEHNR and CDR2 is FQNEAQ (reference sequence). The CDR3 covers 15 residues. V shed 5 bases and J 0 bases; nucleotides not matched to a gene: 5. The CDR3 loop reads CASSVTGGSSYEQYF. CDR3 DNA: TGTGCCAGCAGCGTGACAGGGGGGAGCTCCTACGAGCAGTACTTC.

The genes are TRBV19 and TRBJ1-2; D might be TRBD1 (5 bases). CDR3 size: 13 residues. The V end was cut by 3 bases, the J end by 6 bases, with 11 bases between. Per germline, CDR1 LNHDA and CDR2 SQIVND (reference sequence). The CDR3 DNA reads TGTGCCAGTAGTATCGGGCAGGGACATGGCTACACCTTC. It yields the protein CASSIGQGHGYTF.

The V gene is TRBV27, the J gene TRBJ2-5; 10 nucleotides match TRBD1. The ends lost 6 bases at V and 5 bases at J; junction bases unmatched: 9. Germline CDR1 MNHEY, CDR2 SMNVEV (reference sequence). This CDR3 is 15 amino acids long. This CDR3 reads CASRPTGGAGETQYF. The CDR3 nucleotides are TGTGCCAGCAGGCCGACAGGGGGCGCGGGGGAGACCCAGTACTTC.

The chain combines TRBV21-1 with TRBJ2-7; TRBD1 is the table's D call, not checked against the DNA. TRBV21-1 is a pseudogene locus. The CDR3 extends over 21 amino acids. CDR3 DNA sequence: TGTGCCAGCAGCAAACAAAGTATCCCCCCCGGGACAGGGGACCCTGACTACGAGCAGTACTTC. It translates to CASSKQSIPPGTGDPDYEQYF.

The chain recombines TRBV6-5 with TRBJ2-7; perhaps TRBD1 as D (5 bases). V lost 6 bases and J lost 5, with 17 bases in between. CDR1 and CDR2 (germline): MNHEY, SVGAGI. The CDR3 length is 14 residues. The CDR3 loop is CASRRWATADEQYF. CDR3 coding DNA: TGTGCCAGCAGGAGGTGGGCGACAGCCGACGAGCAGTACTTC.

The chain links TRBV4-1 to TRBJ2-7; D may be TRBD1 (6 bases). This CDR3 region has 14 residues. Germline V gives CDR1 MGHRA, CDR2 YSYEKL. V lost 5 bases and J 3 bases, leaving 14 bases between the germline ends. In nucleotides, the CDR3 is TGCGCCAGCAGCTTGGGCGAAGGGGGCTACGAGCAGTACTTC. Translation: CASSLGEGGYEQYF.

J is TRBJ2-7 and V is TRBV7-2, with 8 bases matching TRBD2. The CDR3 is made up of 14 amino acids. Germline V CDR1 and CDR2: SGHTA, FQGNSA. With V trimmed by 3 bases and J by 4 bases, 5 bases remained unmatched. The CDR3 here is CASSFIAGIYEQYF. DNA of the CDR3: TGTGCCAGCAGCTTCATAGCGGGGATTTACGAGCAGTACTTC. The entire variable domain, with the rest obtained from reference TRBV7-2 and TRBJ2-7, is as follows: GAGVSQSPSNKVTEKGKDVELRCDPISGHTALYWYRQSLGQGLEFLIYFQGNSAPDKSGLPSDRFSAERTGGSVSTLTIQRTQQEDSAVYLCASSFIAGIYEQYFGPGTRLTVT.

CDR3 DNA sequence: TGTGCCAGCAGCTGGAGTCTGCGGGGTAGCAATCAGCCCCAGCATTTT. It specifies CASSWSLRGSNQPQHF. The chain combines TRBV7-2 with TRBJ1-5; no firm D call. Trimming stripped 4 bases from V and 0 bases from J, with 13 bases between. Germline V gene data show CDR1 as SGHTA and CDR2 as FQGNSA. The CDR3 loop spans 16 amino acids.

This sequence joins TRBV19 and TRBJ2-2; 8 nucleotides align to TRBD2. V lost 4 bases and J lost 0; bases outside the gene matches: 1. The CDR3 has 15 residues. Germline assignment: CDR1 LNHDA and CDR2 SQIVND (reference sequence). This chain's CDR3 is CASSKGLANTGELFF. CDR3 nucleotide sequence: TGTGCCAGTAGTAAGGGACTAGCGAACACCGGGGAGCTGTTTTTT.

At least ten counts were recorded for this clone. The V and J genes are TRBV7-9 and TRBJ1-5; D gene uncertain. CDR1 and CDR2 (germline): SEHNR, FQNEAQ (reference sequence). V dropped 5 bases and J dropped 4 bases, with 21 bases sitting between them. The CDR3 length is 17 residues. In DNA form, the CDR3 reads TGTGCCAGCAGCCCCTTTCCGGGGTCAAAAAGTAATCAGCCCCAGCATTTT. Protein sequence: CASSPFPGSKSNQPQHF.

The chain couples TRBV5-1 to TRBJ1-2; TRBD1 matches at 7 bases. CDR3 length: 14 residues. Germline V gene data show CDR1 as SGHRS and CDR2 as YFSETQ. V gave up 2 bases and J gave up 3 bases; unmatched junction bases: 4. CDR3 sequence: CASSLRQGDYGYTF. DNA of the CDR3: TGCGCCAGCAGCTTACGACAGGGAGACTATGGCTACACCTTC.

The V gene is TRBV7-9, the J gene TRBJ2-3; 11 positions agree with TRBD1. Per germline, CDR1 SEHNR and CDR2 FQNEAQ (reference sequence). Germline trimming cut 2 bases from V and 6 bases from J; bases unmatched to any gene: 1. The CDR3 contains 14 residues. For the CDR3, the DNA is TGTGCCAGCAGCTTAAGGGACAGGGGGGATACGCAGTATTTT. This translates into CASSLRDRGDTQYF. The full variable domain, in which reference TRBV7-9 and TRBJ2-3 provide the parts outside the CDR3, is DTGVSQNPRHKITKRGQNVTFRCDPISEHNRLYWYRQTLGQGPEFLTYFQNEAQLEKSRLLSDRFSAERPKGSFSTLEIQRTEQGDSAMYLCASSLRDRGDTQYFGPGTRLTVL.

The chain combines TRBV30 with TRBJ2-1, with 8 bases lining up with TRBD1. Trimming took 0 bases from V and 16 from J; bases not matched to a gene: 5. In germline, CDR1 is GTSNPN, CDR2 SVGIG (reference sequence). CDR3 length: 11 residues. CDR3 DNA sequence: TGTGCCTGGAGTGTAGGACAGGGACAATTCTTC. This gives the protein CAWSVGQGQFF.

The chain combines TRBV3-1 (or the pseudogene TRBV3-2) with TRBJ2-1; TRBD2 is a possible D gene (5 bases). This CDR3 is 15 amino acids long. Germline values: CDR1 LGHDT, CDR2 YNNKEL (reference sequence). V was pared by 1 base and J by 9 bases, with 16 bases between. The CDR3 DNA sequence: TGTGCCAGCAGCCAAGGGGCTAGCCCTCGCGGTGAGCAGTTCTTC. Its protein product is CASSQGASPRGEQFF.